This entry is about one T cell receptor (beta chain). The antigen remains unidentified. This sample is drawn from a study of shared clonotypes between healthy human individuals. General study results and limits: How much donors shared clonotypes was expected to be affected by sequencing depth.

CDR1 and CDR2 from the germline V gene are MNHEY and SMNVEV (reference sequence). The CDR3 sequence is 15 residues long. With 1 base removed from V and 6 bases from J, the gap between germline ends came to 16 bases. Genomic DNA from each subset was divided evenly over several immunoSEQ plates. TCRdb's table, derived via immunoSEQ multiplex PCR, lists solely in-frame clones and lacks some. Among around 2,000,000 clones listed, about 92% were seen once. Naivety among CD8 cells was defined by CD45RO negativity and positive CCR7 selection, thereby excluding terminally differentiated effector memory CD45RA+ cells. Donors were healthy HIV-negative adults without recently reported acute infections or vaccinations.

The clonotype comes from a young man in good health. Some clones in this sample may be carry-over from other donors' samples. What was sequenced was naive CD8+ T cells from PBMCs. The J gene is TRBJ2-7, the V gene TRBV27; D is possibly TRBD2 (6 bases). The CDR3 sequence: CASSLFGGGLAEQYF. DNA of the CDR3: TGTGCCAGCAGTTTATTCGGCGGAGGGCTGGCCGAGCAGTACTTC.